The clone carrying this T cell receptor beta chain was picked up one time. This sample was included in a study of blood T cell repertoires in COVID-19. Study as a whole: The study drew acute and convalescent COVID-19 samples from the United States, Italy and Spain.

Germline-derived CDR1 and CDR2 are SQVTM and ANQGSEA. The CDR3 has 13 amino acids. With 6 bases clipped from V and 1 base from J, the junction kept 4 bases outside the gene matches. Original methodology: Researchers report that nucleated cell counts were estimated from reference gene primer amplification. Sequencing was performed with immunoSEQ multiplex PCR; in TCRdb, only in-frame clones are kept and a portion is missing. V and J calls and clone size are given by that table; D and trimming were obtained from the DNA. The top ten hold less than 5% of the sample, which has 350,000 or so clones, approximately 89% seen once. While infection was still active, Seattle patients were enrolled and then followed longitudinally.

The chain has TRBV29-1 and TRBJ1-1, with 8 bases fitting TRBD1. This TCR was sampled from a woman aged 55-75 years with COVID-19, enrolled during active disease. The sample was peripheral blood. CDR3: CSVAGGRNTEAFF. The DNA for the CDR3 is TGCAGCGTCGCAGGGGGCCGGAACACTGAAGCTTTCTTT.